Below are 11 T cell receptor beta chains sequenced from a single sample in a study of response to subunit inactivated influenza vaccine. TCRdb passed the RT-PCR reads through MiXCR, listing each CDR3 protein once. The sample consists of about 570,000 distinct CDR3 sequences, about 11% of them appearing once. These sequences were also reported in another study, on T cells expressing NK-cell markers. From that report: Making the TCR beta cDNA relied on 5'RACE template switching with UMIs.

Specimen: PBMCs from blood, collected on the day of vaccination. These receptors originate from a man in his fifties or sixties who received an inactivated influenza vaccine.

The chain employs TRBV3-1 and TRBJ2-1, with D possibly matching TRBD1 (6 bases). CDR3 size: 13 residues. V was trimmed by 0 bases and J by 10 bases, leaving 10 bases between them. The V gene's germline CDR1 is LGHDT and CDR2 YNNKEL (reference sequence). CDR3 loop: CASSQDIGTEQFF. CDR3 sequence (DNA): TGTGCCAGCAGCCAAGATATTGGGACAGAGCAGTTCTTC.

This clonotype was detected many times. V and J are TRBV9 and TRBJ2-5, with D maybe TRBD2 (5 bases). Germline CDR1 is SGDLS and CDR2 is YYNGEE. The CDR3 covers 15 residues. The ends were cut back, 1 base at V and 2 bases at J, with 12 bases in the middle. CDR3 sequence: CASSVSPSPQETQYF. The CDR3 DNA follows: TGTGCCAGCAGCGTAAGCCCTAGCCCACAAGAGACCCAGTACTTC.

This clonotype occurred a few times. The CDR3 sequence is CASKSSATDTQYF. In nucleotides, the CDR3 is TGCGCCAGCAAATCATCTGCCACAGATACGCAGTATTTT. V usage is TRBV4-1 and J usage is TRBJ2-3, with unresolved D. The V end was cut by 7 bases, the J end by 2 bases, with 10 bases between. In germline, CDR1 is MGHRA, CDR2 YSYEKL. The CDR3 covers 13 residues.

The rearrangement joins TRBV2 to TRBJ2-1; no clear D gene. V was clipped by 6 bases and J by 0 bases, with 15 bases between them. Germline CDR1 is SNHLY and CDR2 is FYNNEI. The length of the CDR3 is 16 residues. Here the CDR3 reads CASRAMGGSSYNEQFF. DNA for the CDR3: TGTGCCAGCAGAGCAATGGGCGGAAGCTCCTACAATGAGCAGTTCTTC.

This clonotype appeared a few times. The rearrangement links TRBV19 to TRBJ2-5; 11 nucleotides match TRBD1. V lost 1 base, J lost 4 bases, and 20 bases stayed unmatched. The CDR3 has 21 residues. From germline, CDR1 is LNHDA and CDR2 SQIVND (reference sequence). The CDR3 region is CASSIVPQGTGGRPTRETQYF. CDR3 DNA: TGTGCCAGTAGTATAGTACCCCAGGGGACAGGGGGTCGACCAACGCGAGAGACCCAGTACTTC. The whole variable domain, remainder taken from reference TRBV19 and TRBJ2-5, is DGGITQSPKYLFRKEGQNVTLSCEQNLNHDAMYWYRQDPGQGLRLIYYSQIVNDFQKGDIAEGYSVSREKKESFPLTVTSAQKNPTAFYLCASSIVPQGTGGRPTRETQYFGPGTRLLVL.

The rearrangement joins TRBV7-8 to TRBJ2-5; possibly TRBD2 for D (5 bases). The CDR3 consists of 14 residues. Germline assignment: CDR1 SGHVS and CDR2 FQNEAQ. V gave up 1 base and J gave up 5 bases, with 11 bases separating them. The CDR3 is CASSLVGERETQYF. The CDR3 DNA sequence: TGTGCCAGCAGCTTAGTGGGAGAGAGGGAGACCCAGTACTTC. Drawing the rest from reference TRBV7-8 and TRBJ2-5, the complete variable domain is GAGVSQSPRYKVAKRGQDVALRCDPISGHVSLFWYQQALGQGPEFLTYFQNEAQLDKSGLPSDRFFAERPEGSVSTLKIQRTQQEDSAVYLCASSLVGERETQYFGPGTRLLVL.

The J gene is TRBJ2-5, the V gene TRBV7-3; possible D gene TRBD1, 6 bases. The CDR3 spans 13 residues. V shed 6 bases and J shed 3 bases, with 11 bases lying between them. Germline V gene lookup returns CDR1 SGHTA and CDR2 FQGTGA. The CDR3 reads CASRLSGEETQYF. CDR3 nucleotides: TGTGCCAGCAGATTATCAGGGGAAGAGACCCAGTACTTC.

The chain has TRBV7-2 and TRBJ2-5; 8 bases match TRBD2. CDR1 and CDR2 (germline): SGHTA, FQGNSA. This CDR3 is built from 16 residues. V lost 5 bases and J lost 1; bases outside the gene matches: 9. The CDR3 is CASSPPGRALQETQYF. The CDR3 region has the DNA TGTGCCAGCAGCCCCCCCGGGAGGGCTCTCCAAGAGACCCAGTACTTC.

This chain joins TRBV11-2 and TRBJ2-2; D tentatively reads TRBD1 or TRBD2 (6 bases each). Trimming removed 1 base from V and 2 bases from J, with 14 bases in between. Germline V gives CDR1 SGHAT, CDR2 FQNNGV. The CDR3 covers 17 residues. CDR3 protein: CASSLGPGATNTGELFF. DNA for the CDR3: TGTGCCAGCAGCTTAGGGCCGGGGGCGACTAACACCGGGGAGCTGTTTTTT.

This clonotype has more than one count but fewer than ten. This chain uses TRBV4-2 with TRBJ2-7; the match to TRBD2 covers 12 bases. This CDR3 contains 15 residues. The germline CDR1 and CDR2 sequences are LGHNA and YNFKEQ. V shed 1 base, J shed 3 bases, and the junction held 1 base outside the gene matches. The CDR3, as DNA: TGTGCCAGCAGCCAAGTGACTAGCGGGGGCTACGAGCAGTACTTC. Encoded protein: CASSQVTSGGYEQYF.

This clonotype was counted only a few times. The chain is built from TRBV2 and TRBJ1-2, with unresolved D. Germline V lookup: CDR1 SNHLY, CDR2 FYNNEI. V lost 6 bases, J lost 2 bases, and 22 bases lay in between. CDR3 length: 17 amino acids. CDR3 DNA sequence: TGTGCCAGCAGAGCTACGTGGCCGGGTACTCCGAACTATGGCTACACCTTC. Translation: CASRATWPGTPNYGYTF.